A single T cell receptor (beta chain) is shown here with its context. The sample comes from a study of identical twins. A universal primer site came from template switching; cDNA carried unique molecular identifiers. TCRdb re-called the 5' RACE reads with MiXCR, one entry per CDR3 protein. The table records some 660,000 distinct CDR3 sequences, less than 10% of them present only once. Looked up from germline, CDR1 is MNHEY and CDR2 is SVGAGI. V was cut by 2 bases and J by 4 bases, with 15 bases left in between. This CDR3 is 15 amino acids long. The sample also formed part of further work on yellow fever vaccine responses in identical twins.

The clonotype was recovered from a woman younger than 35 in good health. The V and J genes are TRBV6-5 and TRBJ2-7; D may be TRBD1 (6 bases). The material sequenced was PBMCs. CDR3 nucleotides: TGTGCCAGCAGTTACCCGGGACAAGGGACGTACGAGCAGTACTTC. Amino acid sequence: CASSYPGQGTYEQYF.